This T cell receptor (beta chain) was captured by sequencing in a study of blood T cell repertoires in COVID-19. About the research overall: Researchers got acute and convalescent COVID-19 samples from the United States, Italy and Spain.

Trimming shortened V by 1 base and J by 0 bases, and 9 bases separated the two germline ends. Germline V gene sequence: CDR1 SGHAT, CDR2 FQNNGV. This CDR3 spans 15 amino acids. Study processing details: It was from reference gene primer amplification that nucleated cell counts were estimated. Profiling relied on immunoSEQ multiplex PCR, and the TCRdb table lists in-frame clones only, not all of them. That table supplies the V and J calls and clone size; D and trimming were determined from the DNA. The table has approximately 80,000 clones, roughly 88% seen once; the top ten hold around 40%. This receptor was obtained from a human donor in a cohort sampled during active COVID-19. This sequence joins TRBV11-2 and TRBJ1-1; TRBD1 is a possible D gene (5 bases). The sequenced material came from peripheral blood. Here the CDR3 reads CASSLGAGLNTEAFF. CDR3 nucleotides: TGTGCCAGCAGCTTAGGGGCAGGGTTGAACACTGAAGCTTTCTTT.